The present TCR beta chain was sequenced within a study of chemoradiotherapy in HPV16-positive cancers (dated by TCRdb to the early 2020s). Background for the entire study: Functional T-cell assays on cells from a couple of HPV16-positive patients defined candidate HPV-specific T-cell clones and common TCR motifs. The study set out to ask whether T-cell immunity against the HPV oncoproteins E6 and E7 changes over the course of chemoradiotherapy and whether that immunity affects survival. The candidate HPV-specific TCRs and motifs were then tracked in TCR repertoires from around 86 patients with HPV-related cancers.

Points on this clone: Its cognate antigen has yet to be identified. Per-base quality was not reported, and no clone a single base away is much larger than it.

Libraries came from the immunoSEQ multiplex PCR assay. As stored in TCRdb, this immuneACCESS dataset retains in-frame rearrangements with V and J assigned. A fraction of the clones does not appear; measured against another copy, unresolved V genes explain less than half of the discrepancy, and the remainder lacks a known reason. Here the sample has tens of thousands of clones; more than 70% occur a single time. The ten largest make up 4% to 4.5% of the sample. General conclusions and limits of the study: The functional definition of HPV-specific T cells was derived from only two HPV16-positive patients, and the survival association was reported for HPV16-positive patients. In HPV16-positive patients, expansion of HPV-responsive T cells during chemoradiotherapy was associated with improved recurrence-free survival. Expansion of candidate HPV-specific clones and E7-related TCR motifs was observed in the tumor microenvironment during treatment, whereas no such expansion was observed for non-HPV-specific T cells.

Repertoires were sampled multiple times during chemoradiotherapy, which allowed clonal expansion in the tumor microenvironment to be followed. The sequence came from a human donor with HPV-associated anogenital cancer. Sequenced material: blood, taken from a patient who underwent chemoradiotherapy.

The nucleotide sequence reads TGTGCCAGCAGCCCGGTCTTTTTGGCGGGTCGGAACACTGAAGCTTTCTTT. It translates to CASSPVFLAGRNTEAFF. This chain joins TRBV5-8 to TRBJ1-1, with no confidently assigned D gene. From the cysteine through the phenylalanine, the CDR3 covers 17 amino acids. The retained sequence is limited to the CDR3, 51 bases, with the frame set at the first base. CDR1 and CDR2, looked up from the germline V gene, are SGHTS and YDEGEE. A distance of 20 bases separates the germline ends of V and J, which lose 4 bases and 1 base respectively.